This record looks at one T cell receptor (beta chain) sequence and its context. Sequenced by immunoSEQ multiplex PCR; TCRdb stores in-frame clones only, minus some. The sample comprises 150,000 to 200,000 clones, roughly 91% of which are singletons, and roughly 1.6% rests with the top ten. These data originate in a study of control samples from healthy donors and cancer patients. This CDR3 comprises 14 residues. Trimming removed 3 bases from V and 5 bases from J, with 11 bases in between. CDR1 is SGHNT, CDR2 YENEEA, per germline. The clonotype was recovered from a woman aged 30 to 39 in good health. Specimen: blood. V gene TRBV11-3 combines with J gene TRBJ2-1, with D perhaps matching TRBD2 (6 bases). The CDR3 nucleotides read TGTGCCAGCAGCTTCCCGACTAGTAACAATGAGCAGTTCTTC. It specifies CASSFPTSNNEQFF.